Sequencing of this T cell receptor beta chain was carried out in a study of cytomegalovirus exposure and HLA in healthy donors. On the study more broadly: Within the Caucasian-associated ancestry cluster were under 85% of the approximately 400 genotyped donors.

With 60 Vbeta and 13 Jbeta primers, the PCR was carried out. The method was immunoSEQ multiplex PCR; TCRdb's version includes in-frame clones alone and lacks a portion of them. The listing contains more than 140,000 clones. Findings of the study overall: Productive status was seen about 90% or about 30% of the time for most TCR beta V segments in an earlier analysis. Reports indicate that TCR beta sequences accurately predicted the HLA-A and HLA-B alleles of most subjects. A later analysis associated around 17,000 TCR beta sequences with HLA alleles at a 0.05 false discovery rate.

This CDR3 contains 16 residues. From germline, CDR1 is SGDLS and CDR2 YYNGEE. V was pared by 0 bases and J by 4 bases, with 5 bases of the junction left unmatched. About this clone itself: Its antigen is not known.

The chain carries TRBV9 and TRBJ2-1, with 9 nucleotides matching TRBD2. The sequence derives from a woman aged 18-30 years in good health and CMV-seronegative. Sample: PBMCs. The chain's CDR3 is CASSVVSSGMYNEQFF. The CDR3 bases are TGTGCCAGCAGCGTAGTTTCTAGCGGGATGTACAATGAGCAGTTCTTC.